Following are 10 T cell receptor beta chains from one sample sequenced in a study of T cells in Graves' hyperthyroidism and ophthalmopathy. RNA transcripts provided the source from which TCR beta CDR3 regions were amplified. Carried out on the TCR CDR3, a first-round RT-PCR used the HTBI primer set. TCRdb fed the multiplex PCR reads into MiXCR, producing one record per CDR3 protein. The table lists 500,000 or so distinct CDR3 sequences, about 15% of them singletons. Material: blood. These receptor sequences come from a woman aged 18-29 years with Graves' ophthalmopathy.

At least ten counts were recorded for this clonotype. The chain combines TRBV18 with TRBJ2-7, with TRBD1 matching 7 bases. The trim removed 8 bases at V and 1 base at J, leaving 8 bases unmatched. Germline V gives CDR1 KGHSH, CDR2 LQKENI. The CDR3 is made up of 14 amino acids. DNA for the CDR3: TGTGCCAGCCGCGACAGGGTTCGGTCCTACGAGCAGTACTTC. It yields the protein CASRDRVRSYEQYF. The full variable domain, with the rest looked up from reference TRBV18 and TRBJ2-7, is NAGVMQNPRHLVRRRGQEARLRCSPMKGHSHVYWYRQLPEEGLKFMVYLQKENIIDESGMPKERFSAEFPKEGPSILRIQQVVRGDSAAYFCASRDRVRSYEQYFGPGTRLTVT.

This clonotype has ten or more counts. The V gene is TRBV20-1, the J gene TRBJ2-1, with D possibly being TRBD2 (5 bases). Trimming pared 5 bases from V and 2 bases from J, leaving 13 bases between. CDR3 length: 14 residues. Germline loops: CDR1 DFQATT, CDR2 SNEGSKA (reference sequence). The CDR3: CSALRAGPYNEQFF. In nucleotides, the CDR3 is TGCAGTGCTCTGCGGGCGGGCCCCTACAATGAGCAGTTCTTC.

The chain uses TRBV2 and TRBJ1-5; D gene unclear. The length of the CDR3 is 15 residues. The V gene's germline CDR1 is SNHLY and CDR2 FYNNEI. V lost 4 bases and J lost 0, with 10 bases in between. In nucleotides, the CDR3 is TGTGCCAGCAGTGTTGAAGGGAATAGCAATCAGCCCCAGCATTTT. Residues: CASSVEGNSNQPQHF.

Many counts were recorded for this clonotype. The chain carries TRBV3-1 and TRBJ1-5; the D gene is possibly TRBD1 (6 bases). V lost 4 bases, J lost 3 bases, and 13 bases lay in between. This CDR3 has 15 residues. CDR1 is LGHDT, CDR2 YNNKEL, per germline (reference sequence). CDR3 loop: CASSPSTGTNQPQHF. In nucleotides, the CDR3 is TGTGCCAGCAGCCCATCCACAGGGACCAATCAGCCCCAGCATTTT.

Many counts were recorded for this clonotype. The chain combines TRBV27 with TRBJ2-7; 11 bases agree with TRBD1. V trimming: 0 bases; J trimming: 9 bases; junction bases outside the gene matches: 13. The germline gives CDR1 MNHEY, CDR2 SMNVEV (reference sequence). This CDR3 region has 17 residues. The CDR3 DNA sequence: TGTGCCAGCAGTTTATCCGCGCGGACAGGGGGCCGGTCGCGGCAGTACTTC. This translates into CASSLSARTGGRSRQYF.

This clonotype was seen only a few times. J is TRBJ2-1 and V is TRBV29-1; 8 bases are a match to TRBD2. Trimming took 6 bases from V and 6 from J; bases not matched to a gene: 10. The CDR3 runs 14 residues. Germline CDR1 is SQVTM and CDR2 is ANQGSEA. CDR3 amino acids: CSVEGLGGFNEQFF. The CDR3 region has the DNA TGCAGCGTCGAGGGACTAGGAGGGTTCAATGAGCAGTTCTTC.

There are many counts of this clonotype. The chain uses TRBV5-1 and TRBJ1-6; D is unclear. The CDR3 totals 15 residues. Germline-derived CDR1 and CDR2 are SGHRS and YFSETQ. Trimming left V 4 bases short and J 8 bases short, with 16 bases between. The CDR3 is CASSRDTNADSPLHF. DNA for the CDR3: TGCGCCAGCAGCCGAGACACAAACGCTGATTCACCCCTCCACTTT.

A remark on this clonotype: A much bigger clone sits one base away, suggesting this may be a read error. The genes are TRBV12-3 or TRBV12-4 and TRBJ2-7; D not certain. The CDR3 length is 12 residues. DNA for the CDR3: TGTGCCAGCAGTTTAATGGGAAACGAGCAGTGCTTC. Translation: CASSLMGNEQCF.

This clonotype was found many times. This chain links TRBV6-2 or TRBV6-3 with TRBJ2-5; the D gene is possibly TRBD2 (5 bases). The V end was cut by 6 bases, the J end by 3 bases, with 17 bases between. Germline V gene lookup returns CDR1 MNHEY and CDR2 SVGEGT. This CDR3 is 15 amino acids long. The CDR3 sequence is CASRRKTGWEETQYF. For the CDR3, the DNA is TGTGCCAGCAGGAGAAAAACGGGATGGGAAGAGACCCAGTACTTC.

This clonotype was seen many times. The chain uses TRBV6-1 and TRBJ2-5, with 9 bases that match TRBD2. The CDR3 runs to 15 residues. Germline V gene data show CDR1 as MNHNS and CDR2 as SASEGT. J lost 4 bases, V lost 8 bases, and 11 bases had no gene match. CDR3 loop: CASLNSGRGAETQYF. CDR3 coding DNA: TGTGCCAGCTTAAATAGCGGGAGAGGCGCAGAGACCCAGTACTTC.